A selection of T cell receptor beta chains follows, all from one sample in a study of blood T cells in healthy people across ages. TCRdb analysed the 5' RACE reads with MiXCR anew, one entry per CDR3 protein. Of approximately 850,000 distinct CDR3 sequences listed, roughly 44% are singletons. Sequencing input: blood. All receptors derive from a man aged 60 to 69 in good health. CDR3s include the opening cysteine and the closing phenylalanine or tryptophan. Fields, in order: clone size, J gene, D gene, V gene, CDR3 protein, CDR3 DNA. A D gene is named only where the DNA matches it firmly. Clone size is given for some rows only: seen once, a few or many times, or a class if the clone is expanded.

clone_size: few; j_call: TRBJ2-1; d_call: -; v_call: TRBV13; cdr3_aa: CASSLASESGQFF; cdr3_nt: TGTGCCAGCAGCCTTGCGTCGGAGTCGGGGCAGTTCTTC
clone_size: few; j_call: TRBJ2-1; d_call: TRBD1; v_call: TRBV20-1; cdr3_aa: CSARGRGLGEQFF; cdr3_nt: TGCAGTGCTAGAGGCAGGGGGCTTGGTGAGCAGTTCTTC
clone_size: few; j_call: TRBJ2-1; d_call: TRBD2; v_call: TRBV3-1; cdr3_aa: CASSQEWLAGGFEQFF; cdr3_nt: TGTGCCAGCAGCCAAGAGTGGCTAGCGGGGGGCTTTGAGCAGTTCTTC
clone_size: few; j_call: TRBJ2-3; d_call: -; v_call: TRBV18; cdr3_aa: CASSPVGGSDTQYF; cdr3_nt: TGTGCCAGCTCACCTGTTGGGGGCTCAGATACGCAGTATTTT
clone_size: -; j_call: TRBJ2-2; d_call: -; v_call: TRBV5-1; cdr3_aa: CASSFGPPQTTGELFF; cdr3_nt: TGCGCCAGCAGCTTCGGCCCCCCCCAGACCACCGGGGAGCTGTTTTTT
clone_size: few; j_call: TRBJ2-7; d_call: -; v_call: TRBV5-1; cdr3_aa: CASSLVHGHEQYF; cdr3_nt: TGCGCCAGCAGCTTGGTCCATGGCCACGAGCAGTACTTC
clone_size: -; j_call: TRBJ2-1; d_call: -; v_call: TRBV20-1; cdr3_aa: CSARWPGGPVYDEQFF; cdr3_nt: TGCAGTGCTAGATGGCCGGGGGGCCCAGTTTACGATGAGCAGTTCTTC
clone_size: few; j_call: TRBJ2-1; d_call: -; v_call: TRBV20-1; cdr3_aa: CSARGDSLYNEQFF; cdr3_nt: TGCAGTGCTAGAGGAGACTCGTTATACAATGAGCAGTTCTTC
clone_size: -; j_call: TRBJ2-3; d_call: TRBD2; v_call: TRBV11-2; cdr3_aa: CASSLAPTSGYTDTQYF; cdr3_nt: TGTGCCAGCAGCTTAGCACCGACTAGCGGTTACACAGATACGCAGTATTTT
clone_size: -; j_call: TRBJ2-1; d_call: TRBD2; v_call: TRBV6-2/TRBV6-3; cdr3_aa: CASNPRLAGGSNEQFF; cdr3_nt: TGTGCCAGCAACCCAAGGCTAGCGGGGGGCAGCAATGAGCAGTTCTTC
clone_size: -; j_call: TRBJ1-1; d_call: TRBD1; v_call: TRBV29-1; cdr3_aa: CSTGGGFTEAFF; cdr3_nt: TGCAGCACAGGGGGCGGGTTCACTGAAGCTTTCTTT
clone_size: -; j_call: TRBJ2-5; d_call: -; v_call: TRBV3-1; cdr3_aa: CACSAQGYEQYF; cdr3_nt: TGTGCCTGCAGCGCCCAGGGCTATGAGCAGTACTTC
clone_size: -; j_call: TRBJ2-7; d_call: -; v_call: TRBV7-2; cdr3_aa: CASSLGSPPYEQYF; cdr3_nt: TGTGCCAGCAGCTTGGGAAGTCCCCCCTACGAGCAGTACTTC
clone_size: few; j_call: TRBJ2-1; d_call: TRBD1; v_call: TRBV5-1; cdr3_aa: CASRTGARGTFF; cdr3_nt: TGCGCCAGCAGGACAGGGGCCCGAGGGACGTTCTTC
clone_size: -; j_call: TRBJ2-7; d_call: TRBD2; v_call: TRBV5-4; cdr3_aa: CASSYRTSGSYEQYF; cdr3_nt: TGTGCCAGCAGCTACCGGACTAGCGGCTCCTACGAGCAGTACTTC
clone_size: -; j_call: TRBJ1-4; d_call: -; v_call: TRBV12-3/TRBV12-4; cdr3_aa: CASSWDRLRLFF; cdr3_nt: TGTGCCAGCAGTTGGGACCGTCTTCGGCTGTTTTTT
clone_size: -; j_call: TRBJ1-5; d_call: -; v_call: TRBV4-3; cdr3_aa: CASSQDTAGVQPQHF; cdr3_nt: TGCGCCAGCAGCCAAGATACGGCAGGGGTCCAGCCCCAGCATTTT
clone_size: few; j_call: TRBJ2-7; d_call: -; v_call: TRBV5-1; cdr3_aa: CASSLRQENYEQYF; cdr3_nt: TGCGCCAGCAGCTTGCGACAGGAGAACTACGAGCAGTACTTC
clone_size: -; j_call: TRBJ2-7; d_call: -; v_call: TRBV5-1; cdr3_aa: CASSPETGRTYEQYF; cdr3_nt: TGCGCCAGCAGCCCAGAGACAGGGAGGACCTACGAGCAGTACTTC
clone_size: -; j_call: TRBJ2-7; d_call: -; v_call: TRBV7-2; cdr3_aa: CASSLTAGLGYEQYF; cdr3_nt: TGTGCCAGCAGCTTAACAGCCGGTCTCGGTTACGAGCAGTACTTC
clone_size: -; j_call: TRBJ1-5; d_call: -; v_call: TRBV15; cdr3_aa: CATSRAGRGYSNQPQHF; cdr3_nt: TGTGCCACCAGCAGAGCCGGCAGGGGATATAGCAATCAGCCCCAGCATTTT
clone_size: -; j_call: TRBJ2-4; d_call: -; v_call: TRBV2; cdr3_aa: CASSEGGTANIQYF; cdr3_nt: TGTGCCAGCAGTGAGGGGGGCACCGCAAACATTCAGTACTTC
clone_size: once; j_call: TRBJ1-2; d_call: -; v_call: TRBV4-2; cdr3_aa: CASSRYGGSYGYTF; cdr3_nt: TGTGCCAGCAGCCGTTATGGCGGGTCCTATGGCTACACCTTC
clone_size: -; j_call: TRBJ2-7; d_call: TRBD1; v_call: TRBV5-6; cdr3_aa: CASSFWTGNSYEQYF; cdr3_nt: TGTGCCAGCAGCTTCTGGACAGGGAATTCCTACGAGCAGTACTTC
clone_size: once; j_call: TRBJ2-7; d_call: -; v_call: TRBV6-4; cdr3_aa: CASSDRIKGHPFYEQYF; cdr3_nt: TGTGCCAGCAGTGACCGTATAAAGGGACACCCTTTCTACGAGCAGTACTTC
clone_size: -; j_call: TRBJ1-5; d_call: -; v_call: TRBV20-1; cdr3_aa: CSARTVGSNQPQHF; cdr3_nt: TGCAGTGCTCGGACAGTAGGGAGCAATCAGCCCCAGCATTTT
clone_size: -; j_call: TRBJ2-2; d_call: TRBD1; v_call: TRBV29-1; cdr3_aa: CSVEDLGGANTGELFF; cdr3_nt: TGCAGCGTTGAAGATCTAGGGGGCGCGAACACCGGGGAGCTGTTTTTT
clone_size: -; j_call: TRBJ1-2; d_call: -; v_call: TRBV3-1; cdr3_aa: CASSQVPQVNYGYTF; cdr3_nt: TGTGCCAGCAGCCAAGTCCCACAGGTGAACTATGGCTACACCTTC
clone_size: many; j_call: TRBJ2-3; d_call: TRBD2; v_call: TRBV20-1; cdr3_aa: CSANGLAGDTDTQYF; cdr3_nt: TGCAGTGCTAATGGACTAGCGGGGGACACAGATACGCAGTATTTT
clone_size: -; j_call: TRBJ2-7; d_call: -; v_call: TRBV6-1; cdr3_aa: CASGDTYEQYF; cdr3_nt: TGTGCCAGCGGGGATACCTACGAGCAGTACTTC
clone_size: -; j_call: TRBJ2-3; d_call: TRBD1; v_call: TRBV16; cdr3_aa: CASSQDQQGSTDTQYF; cdr3_nt: TGTGCCAGCAGCCAAGATCAACAGGGGAGCACAGATACGCAGTATTTT
clone_size: -; j_call: TRBJ2-5; d_call: TRBD2; v_call: TRBV7-9; cdr3_aa: CASSSPGLLRETQYF; cdr3_nt: TGTGCCAGCAGCTCCCCGGGACTACTTAGAGAGACCCAGTACTTC
clone_size: -; j_call: TRBJ2-7; d_call: TRBD2; v_call: TRBV2; cdr3_aa: CASRLAGDGEQYF; cdr3_nt: TGTGCCAGCAGGTTAGCGGGGGATGGCGAGCAGTACTTC
clone_size: -; j_call: TRBJ1-1; d_call: -; v_call: TRBV6-2/TRBV6-3; cdr3_aa: CASTQLRDTEAFF; cdr3_nt: TGTGCCAGCACCCAACTTAGGGACACTGAAGCTTTCTTT
clone_size: few; j_call: TRBJ2-3; d_call: TRBD2; v_call: TRBV20-1; cdr3_aa: CSARDSPLRLAGGKDTQYF; cdr3_nt: TGCAGTGCTAGAGATTCCCCTTTGAGGTTAGCGGGGGGGAAAGATACGCAGTATTTT
clone_size: -; j_call: TRBJ2-1; d_call: -; v_call: TRBV27; cdr3_aa: CASSLDLNGHEQFF; cdr3_nt: TGTGCCAGCAGTTTAGATTTAAATGGTCATGAGCAGTTCTTC
clone_size: -; j_call: TRBJ1-5; d_call: -; v_call: TRBV6-1; cdr3_aa: CASTGGQPQHF; cdr3_nt: TGTGCCAGCACCGGGGGGCAGCCCCAGCATTTT
clone_size: -; j_call: TRBJ2-3; d_call: TRBD2; v_call: TRBV4-1; cdr3_aa: CTSSQVASSGGSTDTQYF; cdr3_nt: TGCACCAGCAGCCAAGTGGCATCGAGCGGGGGAAGCACAGATACGCAGTATTTT
clone_size: -; j_call: TRBJ1-2; d_call: TRBD1; v_call: TRBV5-1; cdr3_aa: CASSGDRGRDGYTF; cdr3_nt: TGCGCCAGCAGCGGGGACAGGGGGCGCGATGGCTACACCTTC
clone_size: -; j_call: TRBJ1-1; d_call: -; v_call: TRBV6-2/TRBV6-3; cdr3_aa: CASSYAAGRRTEAFF; cdr3_nt: TGTGCCAGCAGTTACGCGGCCGGGCGGAGAACTGAAGCTTTCTTT
clone_size: few; j_call: TRBJ2-5; d_call: TRBD1; v_call: TRBV4-2; cdr3_aa: CASSQGPRQGEETQYF; cdr3_nt: TGTGCCAGCAGCCAGGGCCCTAGGCAGGGGGAAGAGACCCAGTACTTC